This TCR beta chain was found in a study of control samples from healthy donors and cancer patients. The CDR3 is 15 amino acids. Trimming at V came to 1 base and at J to 4 bases, leaving 3 bases not matched to a gene. Germline CDR1 reads LNHNV; CDR2 reads YYDKDF (reference sequence). Sequencing was performed with immunoSEQ multiplex PCR; in TCRdb, only in-frame clones are kept and a portion is missing. In the table there are about 98,000 clones, approximately 80% of which are singletons. V gene TRBV15 combines with J gene TRBJ1-5; 8 positions agree with TRBD1. Sequencing was done on a sample of blood. The receptor was derived from a young woman in good health. The CDR3 loop reads CATSRGTGRNQPQHF. DNA of the CDR3: TGTGCCACCAGCAGAGGGACAGGGAGGAATCAGCCCCAGCATTTT.